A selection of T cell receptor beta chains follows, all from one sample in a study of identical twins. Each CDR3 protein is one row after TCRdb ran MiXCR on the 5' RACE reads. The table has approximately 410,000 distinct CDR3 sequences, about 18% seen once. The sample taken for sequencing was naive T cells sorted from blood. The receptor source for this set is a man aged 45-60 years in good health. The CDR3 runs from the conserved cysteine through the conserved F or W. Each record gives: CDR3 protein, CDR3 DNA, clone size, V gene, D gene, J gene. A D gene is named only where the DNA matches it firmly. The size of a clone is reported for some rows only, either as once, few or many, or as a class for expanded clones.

CSVGRAVGTNYEQYF | TGCAGCGTTGGGCGCGCGGTCGGGACTAACTACGAGCAGTACTTC | . | TRBV29-1 | TRBD2 | TRBJ2-7
CASSVSPSTDTQYF | TGTGCCAGCAGCGTCAGTCCAAGCACAGATACGCAGTATTTT | once | TRBV7-2 | . | TRBJ2-3
CSASSGLGHYGYTF | TGCAGTGCTAGCTCAGGGCTAGGGCACTATGGCTACACCTTC | many | TRBV20-1 | . | TRBJ1-2
CASSPLYGTSGRAEEQYF | TGTGCCAGCAGTCCACTCTATGGGACTAGCGGGAGGGCGGAAGAGCAGTACTTC | . | TRBV12-3/TRBV12-4 | TRBD2 | TRBJ2-7
CASSLTGVWETQYF | TGTGCCAGCAGCTTAACGGGAGTATGGGAGACCCAGTACTTC | few | TRBV7-9 | . | TRBJ2-5
CATRGPYEQYF | TGTGCCACTAGGGGACCTTACGAGCAGTACTTC | . | TRBV15 | . | TRBJ2-7
CASSLAPSSGNTIYF | TGTGCCAGCAGCTTAGCCCCTAGCTCTGGAAACACCATATATTTT | few | TRBV7-2 | . | TRBJ1-3
CASSLGSGGVQNEQFF | TGCGCCAGCAGCTTGGGGTCAGGGGGAGTGCAGAATGAGCAGTTCTTC | few | TRBV5-1 | TRBD1 | TRBJ2-1
CASRSETGPQPQHF | TGTGCCAGTCGATCGGAGACAGGACCTCAGCCCCAGCATTTT | many | TRBV19 | . | TRBJ1-5
CASSLVTGGDTDTQYF | TGCGCCAGCAGCTTGGTGACAGGGGGAGACACAGATACGCAGTATTTT | . | TRBV5-1 | TRBD1 | TRBJ2-3
CASSSNSVSTDTQYF | TGTGCCAGCAGCTCTAACAGTGTTAGCACAGATACGCAGTATTTT | . | TRBV7-2 | . | TRBJ2-3
CASSLYRNTGELFF | TGTGCCAGCAGCCTCTATCGGAACACCGGGGAGCTGTTTTTT | many | TRBV27 | . | TRBJ2-2
CSARDYRANGEQYF | TGCAGTGCTAGAGATTACCGGGCCAATGGCGAGCAGTACTTC | many | TRBV20-1 | . | TRBJ2-7
CSARTGTGNTGELFF | TGCAGTGCTAGAACCGGGACAGGGAACACCGGGGAGCTGTTTTTT | . | TRBV20-1 | TRBD1 | TRBJ2-2
CASSQGQINSPLHF | TGTGCCAGCAGCCAAGGGCAGATTAATTCACCCCTCCACTTT | many | TRBV3-1 | . | TRBJ1-6
CASSYEGYTGELFF | TGTGCCAGCAGTTATGAGGGGTACACCGGGGAGCTGTTTTTT | . | TRBV6-5 | . | TRBJ2-2
CASSALSEHRGAVFF | . | . | TRBV9 | . | TRBJ2-2
CAISDRVRGRTGELFF | TGTGCCATCAGTGATCGGGTTAGGGGTAGGACCGGGGAGCTGTTTTTT | few | TRBV10-3 | . | TRBJ2-2
CASSVAGTSGSEQFF | TGTGCCAGCAGCGTGGCCGGGACTAGCGGGAGCGAGCAGTTCTTC | many | TRBV12-3/TRBV12-4 | TRBD2 | TRBJ2-1
CASSQDSVRKAFF | TGTGCCAGCAGCCAAGATTCGGTTAGAAAAGCTTTCTTT | . | TRBV3-1 | . | TRBJ1-1
CSARDGGQGRLDQPQHF | TGCAGTGCTAGAGATGGAGGACAGGGACGTTTGGATCAGCCCCAGCATTTT | few | TRBV20-1 | TRBD1 | TRBJ1-5
CASSTWGGPEEKLFF | TGCGCCAGCAGCACCTGGGGGGGGCCGGAGGAAAAACTGTTTTTT | . | TRBV5-1 | . | TRBJ1-4
CASSQPGTGETQYF | TGTGCCAGCAGCCAACCCGGGACAGGAGAGACCCAGTACTTC | . | TRBV5-6 | TRBD1 | TRBJ2-5
CASSWYSGAYNEQFF | TGCGCCAGCAGCTGGTATAGCGGGGCCTACAATGAGCAGTTCTTC | . | TRBV5-1 | TRBD2 | TRBJ2-1
CASSLEGLLTYNEQFF | TGTGCCAGCAGCTTAGAAGGCTTGCTAACCTACAATGAGCAGTTCTTC | few | TRBV7-9 | . | TRBJ2-1
CASSADIGNQPQHF | TGTGCCAGCAGCGCGGACATCGGCAATCAGCCCCAGCATTTT | . | TRBV7-6 | . | TRBJ1-5
CSARVAGGRADTQYF | TGCAGTGCTAGAGTCGCGGGGGGGCGCGCAGATACGCAGTATTTT | few | TRBV20-1 | TRBD2 | TRBJ2-3
CASNPGTSAYEQYF | TGTGCCAGCAATCCCGGGACTAGCGCCTACGAGCAGTACTTC | few | TRBV7-9 | TRBD2 | TRBJ2-7
CASSQGRQLNTEAFF | TGCGCCAGCAGCCAAGGGAGACAGCTGAACACTGAAGCTTTCTTT | . | TRBV4-3 | . | TRBJ1-1
CASSLSSGVDTEAFF | TGTGCCAGCAGTTTATCCTCAGGGGTTGACACTGAAGCTTTCTTT | many | TRBV27 | . | TRBJ1-1
CSAIPTGYEAFF | TGCAGTGCCATACCGACAGGATATGAAGCTTTCTTT | . | TRBV20-1 | . | TRBJ1-1
CSARIPRGSYNEQFF | TGCAGTGCTAGAATACCGCGCGGGTCCTACAATGAGCAGTTCTTC | few | TRBV20-1 | . | TRBJ2-1
CASSQLGFNTEAFF | TGTGCCAGCAGCCAACTGGGTTTTAACACTGAAGCTTTCTTT | few | TRBV4-2 | . | TRBJ1-1
CASSLRRGLGETQYF | TGTGCCAGCAGCTTACGTCGGGGGTTAGGGGAGACCCAGTACTTC | many | TRBV7-2 | . | TRBJ2-5
CASRETGLNTEAFF | TGTGCCAGCAGAGAGACAGGGCTGAACACTGAAGCTTTCTTT | many | TRBV25-1 | TRBD1 | TRBJ1-1
CASSSGGLAGVEQYF | TGCGCCAGCAGCTCTGGGGGACTAGCGGGGGTGGAGCAGTATTTT | . | TRBV5-1 | TRBD2 | TRBJ2-3
CASSSPSGRAYNEQFF | TGTGCCAGCAGTTCCCCTAGCGGGAGGGCCTACAATGAGCAGTTCTTC | many | TRBV27 | TRBD2 | TRBJ2-1
CASLDTPNTGELFF | TGTGCCAGCTTGGACACACCGAACACCGGGGAGCTGTTTTTT | . | TRBV28 | . | TRBJ2-2
CASSQDENEQFF | TGTGCCAGCAGCCAAGATGAAAATGAGCAGTTCTTC | . | TRBV4-2 | . | TRBJ2-1
CASSTGGQGYRNEQFF | TGTGCCAGCAGTACGGGGGGACAGGGATATCGCAATGAGCAGTTCTTC | . | TRBV28 | TRBD1 | TRBJ2-1
CASSRYGDTQYF | TGTGCCAGCAGTCGCTACGGAGATACGCAGTATTTT | few | TRBV6-5 | . | TRBJ2-3
CASSQRDREFF | TGTGCCAGCAGTCAACGGGACCGGGAGTTCTTC | few | TRBV25-1 | . | TRBJ2-1
CASSQVGGVRWNQPQHF | TGCGCCAGCAGCCAAGTGGGGGGTGTGAGGTGGAATCAGCCCCAGCATTTT | few | TRBV4-1 | . | TRBJ1-5
CASSFVTGGAVFGYTF | TGTGCCAGCAGTTTTGTGACAGGGGGGGCCGTTTTTGGCTACACCTTC | . | TRBV27 | TRBD1 | TRBJ1-2
CASTTGDSLMNTEAFF | TGTGCCAGTACGACCGGGGACAGCCTAATGAACACTGAAGCTTTCTTT | many | TRBV19 | TRBD1 | TRBJ1-1
CASSFGTGQETQYF | TGTGCCAGCAGCTTCGGGACAGGTCAAGAGACCCAGTACTTC | . | TRBV7-9 | TRBD1 | TRBJ2-5
CASSLGAFTYNEQFF | TGCGCCAGCAGCTTGGGTGCGTTTACCTACAATGAGCAGTTCTTC | many | TRBV5-1 | . | TRBJ2-1
CASSPSGQTQYF | TGTGCCAGCAGCCCGAGCGGCCAGACCCAGTACTTC | few | TRBV7-9 | . | TRBJ2-5
CSALFSGRDYEQYF | TGCAGTGCTCTCTTTTCCGGACGGGACTACGAGCAGTACTTC | . | TRBV20-1 | . | TRBJ2-7
CAISEGDDTDTQYF | TGTGCCATCAGTGAAGGAGACGACACAGATACGCAGTATTTT | many | TRBV10-3 | . | TRBJ2-3